This T cell receptor (beta chain) is drawn from a study of human thymus T cells. The V gene's germline CDR1 is LNHDA and CDR2 SQIVND (reference sequence). Trimming stripped 6 bases from V and 4 bases from J, with 6 bases between. The CDR3 has 12 residues. The table came from immunoSEQ multiplex PCR; TCRdb's copy has only in-frame clones and leaves some out. The sample holds approximately 40,000 clones, approximately 93% seen once. The chain recombines TRBV19 with TRBJ2-2; no definite D call. The sequencing input was blood. This clonotype was sampled from a boy younger than two with a congenital heart defect but otherwise immunologically healthy. The CDR3 protein is CASSIGTGELFF. Here the CDR3 DNA reads TGTGCCAGTAGCATCGGCACCGGGGAGCTGTTTTTT.